The subject of this entry is one T cell receptor (beta chain). Its antigen is not known. This CDR3 has 18 amino acids. Deletions cut 4 bases from V and 1 base from J, with 20 bases between. Germline loops: CDR1 SGHDN, CDR2 FVKESK. Stated time point: baseline pretreatment blood. The treatment was: 15 Gy SBRT to primary tumor, nephrectomy 4 weeks later. Blood was sampled at baseline, 2 weeks and 4 weeks after SBRT. Profiled with immunoSEQ multiplex PCR; TCRdb holds only in-frame clones, not every one. The sample gives about 160,000 clones, less than 90% of which show up once; roughly 4.1% is in the top ten. The data are from a study of radiation and T cells in renal cell carcinoma. The study, taken as a whole, reports: In blood, top tumor clones expanded by 2 weeks, shrinking by 4.

This TCR came from a woman in her 70s with renal cell carcinoma. The specimen comprised blood, sampled from a patient whose treatment included radiotherapy and nephrectomy. The chain employs TRBV14 and TRBJ1-3; D gene ambiguous. CDR3: CASSPQRVKGRSGNTIYF. CDR3 DNA sequence: TGTGCCAGCAGCCCACAAAGGGTGAAGGGTCGGTCTGGAAACACCATATATTTT.